This T cell receptor (beta chain) originates from a study of shared clonotypes between healthy human individuals. Repertoires were generated with immunoSEQ multiplex PCR, while TCRdb's copy carries only in-frame clones and drops some. The sample records about half a million clones, roughly 80% being singletons. Study-wide results and caveats: The sole specimen, blood, was sampled, and tissue repertoires likely differ.

This clone has a count of ten or more. Its target is not known. Other DNA sequences in this sample translate to the same CDR3. This clonotype was sampled from a woman aged 40 to 50 in good health. Some clones in this sample may be carry-over from other donors' samples. Sequencing used PBMCs.

CDR3 protein: CASSDSGTPILSYNEQFF. The CDR3 coding sequence is TGTGCCAGCAGCGACTCCGGGACTCCCATCCTCTCCTACAATGAGCAGTTCTTC. This chain connects TRBV9 to TRBJ2-1, with D possibly TRBD2 on 6 matching bases. The germline V gene encodes CDR1 SGDLS and CDR2 YYNGEE. V was cut by 3 bases and J by 0 bases, with 19 bases left in between. This CDR3 contains 18 residues.